The following is a T cell receptor beta chain sequence with its context. The antigen is not known. Libraries were prepared by immunoSEQ multiplex PCR; TCRdb keeps only in-frame clonotypes and omits some of them. This sample has around 54,000 clones; around 83% occur once, and the top ten carry approximately 3.5%. These data are taken from a study of a mutant IDH1 vaccine in newly diagnosed glioma. Turning to the study itself: Vaccinations were initiated 4-6 weeks following radiotherapy alone, or were given together with temozolomide cycles. Scheduled at week 35, visit V12 preceded visit V13, held at week 47.

V was shortened by 1 base and J by 11 bases, with 29 bases between the two germline ends. The CDR3 covers 18 residues. CDR1 and CDR2 (germline): MNHNS, SASEGT. Sample time point: week 47, end of study. Topical imiquimod accompanied each vaccine dose, which consisted of 300 ug of mutant IDH1 20-mer peptide. New WHO grade 3 or 4 astrocytomas that were IDH1-mutant and ATRX-lost had been found in donors. The receptor was isolated from a woman in her forties or fifties with glioma. This chain links TRBV6-1 with TRBJ1-2, with unresolved D. Sequences were derived from PBMCs, sampled from a glioma patient whose treatment included an IDH1 peptide vaccine. CDR3 loop: CASSEVSLTESIRLRYTF. CDR3 nucleotides: TGTGCCAGCAGTGAAGTATCTTTAACGGAATCAATACGGCTACGGTACACCTTC.